This TCR beta chain was sequenced for a study of response to subunit inactivated influenza vaccine. Study conclusions and caveats: A suggestion made by the authors is that each seasonal influenza vaccination recruits few new T cells.

The CDR3 is 14 residues long. Germline lookup yields CDR1 SQVTM and CDR2 ANQGSEA. V shed 7 bases and J 5 bases; nucleotides not matched to a gene: 9. TCRdb independently ran MiXCR on the RT-PCR reads; one entry per CDR3 protein. This repertoire shows 400,000 to 650,000 distinct CDR3 sequences, less than 7.5% found once; its top ten account for roughly 14%. This clonotype was observed at least ten times. What it binds is not known. Specimen: PBMCs from blood, collected about 23 months after vaccination. The rearrangement links TRBV29-1 to TRBJ2-1, with 9 bases aligning to TRBD2. This clonotype originated in a man aged 45 to 75 who received an inactivated influenza vaccine. In DNA, the CDR3 is TGCAGCGGAACCGGACTAGCGTATGACAATGAGCAGTTCTTC. Translated, it gives CSGTGLAYDNEQFF.